This TCR beta chain emerged from a study of graft-versus-host responses after intestinal transplantation. Study in general: Recipients underwent multivisceral, liver-intestinal, or isolated intestinal transplants.

In regard to this clone: What it binds is not known.

Repertoires were generated with immunoSEQ multiplex PCR, while TCRdb's copy carries only in-frame clones and drops some. The sample has over 100,000 clones; about 95% are singletons. CDR1 is SGHAT and CDR2 is FQNNGV in the germline V gene. The CDR3 loop spans 14 amino acids. V lost 5 bases and J 3 bases, leaving 14 bases between the germline ends. The sequence was collected from a human donor who received an intestinal transplant. Specimen: unstimulated CD8+ T cells sorted from spleen or lymph node cells, collected before intestinal transplant. This chain connects TRBV11-2 to TRBJ2-7; D perhaps matches TRBD1 (7 bases). In nucleotides, the CDR3 is TGTGCCAGCAGCCCTGACAGGGAGGTCTACGAGCAGTACTTC. It encodes CASSPDREVYEQYF.